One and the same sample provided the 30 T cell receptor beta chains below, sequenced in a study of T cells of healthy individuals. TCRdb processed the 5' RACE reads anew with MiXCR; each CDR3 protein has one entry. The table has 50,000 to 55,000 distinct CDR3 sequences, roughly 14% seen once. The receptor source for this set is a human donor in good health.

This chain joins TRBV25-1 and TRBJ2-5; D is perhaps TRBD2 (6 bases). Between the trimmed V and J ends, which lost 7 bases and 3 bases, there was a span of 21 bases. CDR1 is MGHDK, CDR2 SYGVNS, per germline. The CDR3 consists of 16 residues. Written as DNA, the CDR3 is TGTGCCAGCACAGATTCGAAGTGGGACTTTAAAGAGACCCAGTACTTC. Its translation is CASTDSKWDFKETQYF.

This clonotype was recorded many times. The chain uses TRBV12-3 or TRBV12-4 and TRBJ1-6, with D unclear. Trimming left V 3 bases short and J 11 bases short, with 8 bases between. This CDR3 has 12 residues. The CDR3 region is CASSFSGAPLHF. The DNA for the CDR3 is TGTGCCAGCAGTTTCTCAGGAGCACCCCTCCACTTT.

CDR3 protein: CASSTQGNSGANVLTF. CDR3 nucleotide sequence: TGTGCCAGTAGTACTCAGGGCAACTCTGGGGCCAACGTCCTGACTTTC. The chain has TRBV19 and TRBJ2-6, with D possibly TRBD1 on 5 matching bases. Germline CDR1 reads LNHDA; CDR2 reads SQIVND (reference sequence). This CDR3 is 16 amino acids long. V lost 4 bases to trimming and J lost 0 bases, with 10 bases between them. The full variable domain, completed using reference TRBV19 and TRBJ2-6, is DGGITQSPKYLFRKEGQNVTLSCEQNLNHDAMYWYRQDPGQGLRLIYYSQIVNDFQKGDIAEGYSVSREKKESFPLTVTSAQKNPTAFYLCASSTQGNSGANVLTFGAGSRLTVL.

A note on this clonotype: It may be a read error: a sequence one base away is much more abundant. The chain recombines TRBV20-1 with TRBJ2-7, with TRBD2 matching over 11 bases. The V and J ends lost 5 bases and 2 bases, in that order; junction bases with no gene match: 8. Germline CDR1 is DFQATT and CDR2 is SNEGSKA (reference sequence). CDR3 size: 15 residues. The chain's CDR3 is CSAFTSGGHAYEQYF. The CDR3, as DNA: TGCAGTGCTTTTACTAGCGGGGGCCACGCCTACGAGCAGTACTTC.

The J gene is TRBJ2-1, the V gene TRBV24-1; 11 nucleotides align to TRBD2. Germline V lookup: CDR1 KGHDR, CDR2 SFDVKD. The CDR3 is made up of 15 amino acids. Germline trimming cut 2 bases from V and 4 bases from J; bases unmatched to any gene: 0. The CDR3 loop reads CATSDSSGGYNEQFF. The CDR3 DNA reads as TGTGCCACCAGTGATTCTAGCGGGGGGTACAATGAGCAGTTCTTC.

DNA for the CDR3: TGTGCCAGCAGGAGGAGGGTGCCGGGACAGGGGGCGGACACTGAAGCTTTCTTT. This gives the protein CASRRRVPGQGADTEAFF. This chain connects TRBV2 to TRBJ1-1; 12 positions match TRBD1. The junction had 14 bases not matched to a gene; V was cut back by 6 bases and J by 3 bases. Germline V gives CDR1 SNHLY, CDR2 FYNNEI. The CDR3 loop spans 18 amino acids.

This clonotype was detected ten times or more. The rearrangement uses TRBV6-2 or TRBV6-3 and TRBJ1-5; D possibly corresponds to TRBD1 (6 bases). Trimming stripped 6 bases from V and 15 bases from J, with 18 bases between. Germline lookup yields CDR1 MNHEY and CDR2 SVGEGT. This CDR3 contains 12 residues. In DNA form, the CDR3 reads TGTGCCAGCAGAACCGTAGGGGGTATGTGGCATTTT. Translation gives CASRTVGGMWHF.

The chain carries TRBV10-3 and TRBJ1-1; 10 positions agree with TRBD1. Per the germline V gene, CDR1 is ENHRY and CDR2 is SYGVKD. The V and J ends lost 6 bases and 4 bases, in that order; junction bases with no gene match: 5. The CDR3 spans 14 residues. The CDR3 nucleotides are TGTGCCATCAGCACCGGGACAGGGGCCACTGAAGCTTTCTTT. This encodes CAISTGTGATEAFF.

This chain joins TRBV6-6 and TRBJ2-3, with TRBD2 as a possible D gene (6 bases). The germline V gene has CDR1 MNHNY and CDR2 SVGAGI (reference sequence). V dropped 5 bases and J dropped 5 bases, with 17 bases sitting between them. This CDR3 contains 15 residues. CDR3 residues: CASSPVGRRGDTQYF. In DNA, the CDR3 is TGTGCCAGCAGTCCCGTGGGCAGGCGGGGAGATACGCAGTATTTT.

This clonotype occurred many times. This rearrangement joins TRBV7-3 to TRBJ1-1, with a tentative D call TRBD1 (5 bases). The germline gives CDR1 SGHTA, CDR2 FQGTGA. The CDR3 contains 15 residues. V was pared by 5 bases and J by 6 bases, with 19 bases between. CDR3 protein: CASSQGPHMDAEAFF. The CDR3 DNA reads TGTGCCAGCAGCCAGGGACCTCATATGGACGCTGAAGCTTTCTTT.

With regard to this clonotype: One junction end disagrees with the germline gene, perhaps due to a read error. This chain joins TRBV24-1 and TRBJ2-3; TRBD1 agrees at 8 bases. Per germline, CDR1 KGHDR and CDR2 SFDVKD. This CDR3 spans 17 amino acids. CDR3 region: CATGEPGQGVDTDTQYF. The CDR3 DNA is TGTGCCACCGGTGAACCCGGACAGGGCGTCGACACAGATACGCAGTATTTT.

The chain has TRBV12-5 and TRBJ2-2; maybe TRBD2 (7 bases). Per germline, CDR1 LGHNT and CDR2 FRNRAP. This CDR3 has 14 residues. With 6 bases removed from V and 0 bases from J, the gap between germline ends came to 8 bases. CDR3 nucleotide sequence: TGTGCTAGTGGGCGGGGGCCGAACACCGGGGAGCTGTTTTTT. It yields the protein CASGRGPNTGELFF. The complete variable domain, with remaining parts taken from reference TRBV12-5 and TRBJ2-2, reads DARVTQTPRHKVTEMGQEVTMRCQPILGHNTVFWYRQTMMQGLELLAYFRNRAPLDDSGMPKDRFSAEMPDATLATLKIQPSEPRDSAVYFCASGRGPNTGELFFGEGSRLTVL.

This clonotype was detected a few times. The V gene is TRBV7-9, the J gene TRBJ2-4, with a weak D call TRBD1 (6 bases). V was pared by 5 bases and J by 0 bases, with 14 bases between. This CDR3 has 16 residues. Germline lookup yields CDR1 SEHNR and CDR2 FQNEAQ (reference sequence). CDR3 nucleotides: TGTGCCAGCAGCAATTACAGGGAGATAGCCAAAAACATTCAGTACTTC. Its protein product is CASSNYREIAKNIQYF.

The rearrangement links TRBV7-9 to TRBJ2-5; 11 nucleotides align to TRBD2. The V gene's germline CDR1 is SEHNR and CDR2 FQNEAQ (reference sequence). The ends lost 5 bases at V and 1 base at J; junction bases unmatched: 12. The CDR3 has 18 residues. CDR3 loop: CASSLRKTLAGGQETQYF. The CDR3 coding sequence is TGTGCCAGCAGCCTCCGAAAAACCCTAGCGGGGGGCCAAGAGACCCAGTACTTC.

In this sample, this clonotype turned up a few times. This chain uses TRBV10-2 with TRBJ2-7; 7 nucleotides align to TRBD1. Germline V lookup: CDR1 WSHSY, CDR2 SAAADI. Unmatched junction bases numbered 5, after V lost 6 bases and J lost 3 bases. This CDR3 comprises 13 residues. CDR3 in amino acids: CASSATGLYEQYF. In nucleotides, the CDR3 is TGCGCCAGCAGCGCGACAGGGCTCTACGAGCAGTACTTC.

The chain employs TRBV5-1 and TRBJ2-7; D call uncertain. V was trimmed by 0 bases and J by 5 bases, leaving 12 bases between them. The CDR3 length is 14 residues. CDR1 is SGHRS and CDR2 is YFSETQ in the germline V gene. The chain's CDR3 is CASSLAAVDDEQYF. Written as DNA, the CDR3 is TGCGCCAGCAGCTTGGCCGCAGTGGATGACGAGCAGTACTTC.

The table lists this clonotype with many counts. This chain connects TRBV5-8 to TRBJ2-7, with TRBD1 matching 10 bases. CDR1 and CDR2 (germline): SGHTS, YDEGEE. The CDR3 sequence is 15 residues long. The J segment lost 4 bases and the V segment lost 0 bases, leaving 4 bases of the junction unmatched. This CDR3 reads CASSLVGQGPYEQYF. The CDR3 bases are TGTGCCAGCAGCTTGGTGGGACAGGGGCCTTACGAGCAGTACTTC.

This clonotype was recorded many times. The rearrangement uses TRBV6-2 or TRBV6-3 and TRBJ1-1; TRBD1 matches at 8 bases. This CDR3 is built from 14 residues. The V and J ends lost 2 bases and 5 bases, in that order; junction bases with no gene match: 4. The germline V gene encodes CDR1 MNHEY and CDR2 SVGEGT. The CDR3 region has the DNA TGTGCCAGCAGTTACAGACAGGGGAGGACTGAAGCTTTCTTT. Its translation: CASSYRQGRTEAFF.

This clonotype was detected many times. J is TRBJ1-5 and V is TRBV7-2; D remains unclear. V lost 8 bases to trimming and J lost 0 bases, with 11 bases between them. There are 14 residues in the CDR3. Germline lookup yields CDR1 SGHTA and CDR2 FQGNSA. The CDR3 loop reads CASQAGFSNQPQHF. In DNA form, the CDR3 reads TGTGCCAGCCAGGCGGGTTTTAGCAATCAGCCCCAGCATTTT. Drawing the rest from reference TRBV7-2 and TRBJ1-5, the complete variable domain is GAGVSQSPSNKVTEKGKDVELRCDPISGHTALYWYRQSLGQGLEFLIYFQGNSAPDKSGLPSDRFSAERTGGSVSTLTIQRTQQEDSAVYLCASQAGFSNQPQHFGDGTRLSIL.

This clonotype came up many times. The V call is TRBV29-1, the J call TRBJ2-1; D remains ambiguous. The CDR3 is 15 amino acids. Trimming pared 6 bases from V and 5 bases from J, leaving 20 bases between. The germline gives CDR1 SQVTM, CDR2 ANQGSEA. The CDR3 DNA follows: TGCAGCGTAACGAAACCGGGCAGAAAAAACAATGAGCAGTTCTTC. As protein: CSVTKPGRKNNEQFF.

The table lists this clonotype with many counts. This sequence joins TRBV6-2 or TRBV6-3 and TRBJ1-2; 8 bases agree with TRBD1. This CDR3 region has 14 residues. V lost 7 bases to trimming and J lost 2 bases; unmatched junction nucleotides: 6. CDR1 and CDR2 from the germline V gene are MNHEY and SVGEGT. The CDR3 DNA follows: TGTGCCAGCACCCCCGGGACAGGAAACTATGGCTACACCTTC. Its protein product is CASTPGTGNYGYTF.

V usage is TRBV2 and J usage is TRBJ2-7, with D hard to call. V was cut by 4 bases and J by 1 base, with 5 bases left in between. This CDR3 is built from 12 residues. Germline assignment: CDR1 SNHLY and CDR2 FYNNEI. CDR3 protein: CASSVSSYEQYF. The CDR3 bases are TGTGCCAGCAGTGTCAGTTCCTACGAGCAGTACTTC. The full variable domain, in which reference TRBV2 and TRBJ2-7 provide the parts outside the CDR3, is EPEVTQTPSHQVTQMGQEVILRCVPISNHLYFYWYRQILGQKVEFLVSFYNNEISEKSEIFDDQFSVERPDGSNFTLKIRSTKLEDSAMYFCASSVSSYEQYFGPGTRLTVT.

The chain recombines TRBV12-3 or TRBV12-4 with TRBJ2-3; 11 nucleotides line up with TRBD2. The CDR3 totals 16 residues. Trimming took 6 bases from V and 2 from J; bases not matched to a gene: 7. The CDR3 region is CASSPGTSGHTDTQYF. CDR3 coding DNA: TGTGCCAGCAGCCCCGGGACTAGCGGCCACACAGATACGCAGTATTTT.

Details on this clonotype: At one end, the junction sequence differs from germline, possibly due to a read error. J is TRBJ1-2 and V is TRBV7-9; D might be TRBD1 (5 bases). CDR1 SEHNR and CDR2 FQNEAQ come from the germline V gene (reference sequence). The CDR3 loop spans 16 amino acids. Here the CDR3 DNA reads TGTGCCAGCAGCCTAAACTCAGGGATGGTGGAACGATTGGTCTCCTTC. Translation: CASSLNSGMVERLVSF.

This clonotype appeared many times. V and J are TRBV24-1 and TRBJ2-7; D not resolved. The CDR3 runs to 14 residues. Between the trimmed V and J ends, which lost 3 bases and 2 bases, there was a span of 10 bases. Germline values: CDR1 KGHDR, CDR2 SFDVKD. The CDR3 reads CATSDPDGTYEQYF. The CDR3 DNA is TGTGCCACCAGTGATCCGGACGGTACCTACGAGCAGTACTTC.

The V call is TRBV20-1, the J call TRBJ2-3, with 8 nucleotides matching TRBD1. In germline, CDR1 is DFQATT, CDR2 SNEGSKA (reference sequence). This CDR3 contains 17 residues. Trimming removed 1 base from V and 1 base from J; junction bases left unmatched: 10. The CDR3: CSARAEGAGGGTDTQYF. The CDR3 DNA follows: TGCAGTGCTAGAGCCGAAGGGGCAGGGGGCGGCACAGATACGCAGTATTTT.

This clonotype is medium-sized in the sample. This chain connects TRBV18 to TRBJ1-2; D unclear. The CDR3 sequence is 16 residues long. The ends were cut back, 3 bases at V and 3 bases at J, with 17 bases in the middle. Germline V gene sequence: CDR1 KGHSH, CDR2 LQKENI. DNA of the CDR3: TGTGCCAGCTCACCTCAGGCCGTCAGAGCGTACTATGGCTACACCTTC. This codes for CASSPQAVRAYYGYTF.

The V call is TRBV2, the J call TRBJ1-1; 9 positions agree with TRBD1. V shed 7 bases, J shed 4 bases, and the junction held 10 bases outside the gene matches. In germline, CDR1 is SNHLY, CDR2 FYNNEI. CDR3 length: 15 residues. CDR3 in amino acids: CASNERDRGGTEAFF. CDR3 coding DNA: TGTGCCAGCAACGAAAGAGACAGGGGGGGCACTGAAGCTTTCTTT.

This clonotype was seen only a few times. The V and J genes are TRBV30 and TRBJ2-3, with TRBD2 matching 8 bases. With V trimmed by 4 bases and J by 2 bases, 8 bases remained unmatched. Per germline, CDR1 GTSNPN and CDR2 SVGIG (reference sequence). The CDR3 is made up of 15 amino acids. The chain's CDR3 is CAWTRSGADTDTQYF. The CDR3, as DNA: TGTGCCTGGACCCGTAGCGGGGCCGACACAGATACGCAGTATTTT.

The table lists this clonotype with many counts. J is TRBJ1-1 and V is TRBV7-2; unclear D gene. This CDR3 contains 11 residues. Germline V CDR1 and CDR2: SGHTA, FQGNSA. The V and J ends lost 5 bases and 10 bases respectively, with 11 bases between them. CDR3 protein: CASSLNVGAFF. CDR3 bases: TGTGCCAGCAGCCTAAACGTGGGAGCTTTCTTT.